This TCR beta chain was found in a study of T cells in Graves' hyperthyroidism and ophthalmopathy. The CDR3 sequence is 12 residues long. The germline V gene has CDR1 DFQATT and CDR2 SNEGSKA (reference sequence). Between the trimmed V and J ends, which lost 5 bases and 6 bases, there was a span of 13 bases. This clonotype was seen ten or more times. An absence of ophthalmopathy progression within 18 months meant stable Graves' hyperthyroidism. RNA transcripts were the template for amplifying TCR beta CDR3 regions. RT-PCR in the first round (using the HTBI primer set) targeted the TCR CDR3. TCRdb fed the multiplex PCR reads into MiXCR, producing one record per CDR3 protein. This table holds 360,000 or so distinct CDR3 sequences, 15% to 20% found once.

This TCR derives from a young woman with Graves' hyperthyroidism. The sequencing sample was made of blood. This chain connects TRBV20-1 to TRBJ1-2, with D perhaps TRBD1 (5 bases). This chain's CDR3 is CSAFRGLDGYTF. The CDR3 DNA sequence: TGCAGTGCTTTTCGGGGCCTAGATGGCTACACCTTC.